This TCR beta chain was captured by sequencing in a study of cytomegalovirus exposure and HLA in healthy donors. Use of 60 Vbeta and 13 Jbeta primers characterized the PCR. Clones were read by immunoSEQ multiplex PCR, and TCRdb kept only the in-frame ones, dropping some. The sample includes about 200,000 clones, 12% of them seen just once. The CDR3 has 14 residues. From germline, CDR1 is SNHLY and CDR2 FYNNEI. The V gene end was trimmed by 7 bases and the J gene end by 5 bases; junction bases not matched to a gene: 8. The chain employs TRBV2 and TRBJ2-3; TRBD1 matches 8 bases. Sequencing was done on a sample of PBMCs. The clonotype originates from a man in his forties or fifties in good health and CMV-seropositive. This chain's CDR3 is CASTRDRRGDTQYF. The CDR3 coding sequence is TGTGCCAGCACTCGGGACAGGCGGGGAGATACGCAGTATTTT.